This T cell receptor beta chain was recovered during a study of early T cells in non-severe SARS-CoV-2 infection. Overall study context: Bulk RNA from unsorted whole blood was sequenced; chains were unpaired.

The germline gives CDR1 LNHDA, CDR2 SQIVND (reference sequence). Trimming shortened V by 5 bases and J by 5 bases, and 12 bases separated the two germline ends. This CDR3 region has 14 residues. Each CDR3 protein gets one entry after TCRdb re-called the 5' RACE reads with MiXCR. The sample yields tens of thousands of distinct CDR3 sequences, 5.8% seen once. This clonotype was obtained from an adult who was a healthcare worker with PCR-confirmed SARS-CoV-2 infection or an uninfected control (not recorded which). This chain uses TRBV19 with TRBJ1-4, with a weak D call TRBD1 (5 bases). Material for sequencing was whole blood. CDR3 in amino acids: CASSWGDGNEKLFF. CDR3 in DNA: TGTGCCAGTAGTTGGGGGGACGGAAATGAAAAACTGTTTTTT.